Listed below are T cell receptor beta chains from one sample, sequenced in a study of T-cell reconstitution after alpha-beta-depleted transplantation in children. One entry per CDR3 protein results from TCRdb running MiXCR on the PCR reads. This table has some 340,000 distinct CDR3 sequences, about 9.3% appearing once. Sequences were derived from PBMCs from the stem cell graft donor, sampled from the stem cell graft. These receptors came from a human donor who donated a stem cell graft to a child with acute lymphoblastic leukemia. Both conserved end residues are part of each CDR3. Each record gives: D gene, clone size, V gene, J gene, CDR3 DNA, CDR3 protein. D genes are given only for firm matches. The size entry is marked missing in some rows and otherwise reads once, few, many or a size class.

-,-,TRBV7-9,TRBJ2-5,TGTGCCAGCAGCTCCGTCGGAGAGGAGACCCAGTACTTC,CASSSVGEETQYF
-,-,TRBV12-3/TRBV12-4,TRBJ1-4,TGTGCCAGCATGGCCAGGTCGGGAGAAAAACTGTTTTTT,CASMARSGEKLFF
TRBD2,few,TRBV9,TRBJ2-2,TGTGCCAGCAGCGTAGGGGGGGGACCCAACACCGGGGAGCTGTTTTTT,CASSVGGGPNTGELFF
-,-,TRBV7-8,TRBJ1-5,TGTGCCAGCACCCCTAGACCGAGGAGCAATCAGCCCCAGCATTTT,CASTPRPRSNQPQHF
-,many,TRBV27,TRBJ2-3,TGTGCCAGCAGTTCGTACGGCAGGGGCGCAGATACGCAGTATTTT,CASSSYGRGADTQYF
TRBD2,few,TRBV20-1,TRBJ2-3,TGCAGTGCTAGAGATCTATGGTCTAGCGGGAGGGCCAGTGTTAGCACAGATACGCAGTATTTT,CSARDLWSSGRASVSTDTQYF
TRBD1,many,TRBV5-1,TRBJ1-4,TGCGCCAGCAGCTTGGTGGGACAGGGGAATGAAAAACTGTTTTTT,CASSLVGQGNEKLFF
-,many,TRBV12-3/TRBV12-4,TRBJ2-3,TGTGCCAGTGGAGGGGTAGATACGCAGTATTTT,CASGGVDTQYF
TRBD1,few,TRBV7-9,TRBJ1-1,TGTGCCAGCAGCTCCACAGAGGGGGCGAACACTGAAGCTTTCTTT,CASSSTEGANTEAFF
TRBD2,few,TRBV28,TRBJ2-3,TGTGCCAGCAGAGAGCGGCTAGCGGCCACAGATACGCAGTATTTT,CASRERLAATDTQYF
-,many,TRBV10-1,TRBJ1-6,TGCGCCAGCAGTGAGGGACGGAGTAATTCACCCCTCCACTTT,CASSEGRSNSPLHF
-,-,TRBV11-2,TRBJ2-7,TGTGCCAGCAGCTTTCTGAGATCGGGGTTCCACGAGCAGTACTTC,CASSFLRSGFHEQYF
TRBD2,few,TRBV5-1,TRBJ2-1,TGCGCCAGCAGCTCGGGGGGGACTAGCGGCAACAATGAGCAGTTCTTC,CASSSGGTSGNNEQFF
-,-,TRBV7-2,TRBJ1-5,TGTGCCAGCAGCCGAGTGGGATCGATTTTTAGCAATCAGCCCCAGCATTTT,CASSRVGSIFSNQPQHF
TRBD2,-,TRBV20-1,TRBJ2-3,TGCAGTGCTAGAGTTAGCGGGATGACAGATACGCAGTATTTT,CSARVSGMTDTQYF
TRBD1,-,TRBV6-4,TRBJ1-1,TGTGCCAGCAGCCTACTTACGCTCCGGGACAGGGAGAAGGGGACTGAAGCTTTCTTT,CASSLLTLRDREKGTEAFF
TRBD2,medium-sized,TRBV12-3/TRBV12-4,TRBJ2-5,TGTGCCAGCAGTTTATATCGGCTAGCGGGAGTTGGGGGCCAAGAGACCCAGTACTTC,CASSLYRLAGVGGQETQYF